What follows are 12 T cell receptor beta chains derived from one specimen sequenced in a study of cytomegalovirus exposure and HLA in healthy donors (dated by TCRdb to 2015 to 2018). Receptors were amplified or captured by the immunoSEQ multiplex PCR assay. A mixture of 60 forward primers for TCR Vbeta segments and 13 reverse primers for TCR Jbeta segments was used in the multiplex PCR. TCRdb obtained this table from immuneACCESS and retained in-frame rearrangements with V and J assigned. These tables miss some clones; where compared with another copy, unresolved V genes account for less than half of the shortfall, and the remainder is unexplained. The sample table shows 150,000 to 200,000 clones, and roughly 80% are seen once. 4.1% of the sample belongs to the ten largest clones. Sequenced input: PBMCs. The receptors were gathered from a man between 45 and 60 years old in good health and CMV-seropositive.

The J gene is TRBJ1-5, the V gene TRBV27, with D hard to call. V lost 5 bases, J lost 0 bases, and 5 bases lay in between. This CDR3 is 13 amino acids long. Germline-derived CDR1 and CDR2 are MNHEY and SMNVEV (reference sequence). The CDR3 DNA reads as TGTGCCAGCAGTGCGATTAGCAATCAGCCCCAGCATTTT. Translating it yields CASSAISNQPQHF.

V usage is TRBV7-9 and J usage is TRBJ2-2, with D maybe TRBD1 (5 bases). Trimming took off 5 bases at V and 3 bases at J, with 10 bases between the two ends. The CDR3 sequence is 14 residues long. The germline V gene encodes CDR1 SEHNR and CDR2 FQNEAQ (reference sequence). The CDR3 here is CASSDSTDTGELFF. The CDR3 nucleotides are TGTGCCAGCAGCGACAGTACAGACACCGGGGAGCTGTTTTTT.

This chain links TRBV4-2 with TRBJ1-1; TRBD1 agrees at 9 bases. This CDR3 has 14 amino acids. The trim removed 4 bases at V and 4 bases at J, leaving 4 bases unmatched. The V gene's germline CDR1 is LGHNA and CDR2 YNFKEQ. CDR3 in DNA: TGTGCCAGCAGCCGCACAGGGGGCATCACTGAAGCTTTCTTT. Its translation is CASSRTGGITEAFF.

The gene calls are TRBV19 and TRBJ1-1; TRBD1 matches at 10 bases. The CDR3 totals 16 residues. From germline, CDR1 is LNHDA and CDR2 SQIVND (reference sequence). The V segment lost 4 bases and the J segment 4 bases; nucleotides outside the gene matches: 9. The CDR3, as DNA: TGTGCCAGTAGTAACCGGGACAGGGGAGGAGGCACTGAAGCTTTCTTT. Its translation: CASSNRDRGGGTEAFF. The full variable domain, completed using reference TRBV19 and TRBJ1-1, is DGGITQSPKYLFRKEGQNVTLSCEQNLNHDAMYWYRQDPGQGLRLIYYSQIVNDFQKGDIAEGYSVSREKKESFPLTVTSAQKNPTAFYLCASSNRDRGGGTEAFFGQGTRLTVV.

The CDR3 reads CASSTPPRETQYF. CDR3 DNA sequence: TGTGCCAGCAGCACCCCCCCTCGGGAGACCCAGTACTTC. This sequence joins TRBV21-1 and TRBJ2-5; the D call TRBD2 from the table was never checked on the DNA. TRBV21-1 is assigned pseudogene status. The CDR3 is made up of 13 amino acids.

The gene calls are TRBV9 and TRBJ2-1; the match to TRBD2 covers 9 bases. The CDR3 extends over 16 amino acids. V lost 3 bases to trimming and J lost 7 bases; unmatched junction nucleotides: 11. Germline V gene lookup returns CDR1 SGDLS and CDR2 YYNGEE. CDR3 coding DNA: TGTGCCAGCAGCGGTGGAGGTTCTAGCGGGGTAAATGAGCAGTTCTTC. It yields the protein CASSGGGSSGVNEQFF.

This clone was found once. V is TRBV13 and J is TRBJ2-2; TRBD1 matches at 11 bases. Trimming cost V 4 bases and J 7 bases; bases outside gene matches: 8. CDR1 is PRHDT, CDR2 FYEKMQ, per germline (reference sequence). The CDR3 length is 16 residues. CDR3 bases: TGTGCCAGCAGCTATACCGGGACAGGGGGGATCGGGGAGCTGTTTTTT. This encodes CASSYTGTGGIGELFF.

J is TRBJ2-4 and V is TRBV6-1; D is perhaps TRBD2 (6 bases). CDR1 and CDR2 from the germline V gene are MNHNS and SASEGT. V shed 6 bases and J shed 1 base, with 10 bases lying between them. CDR3 length equals 14 residues. This CDR3 is CASREGPAKNIQYF. The CDR3 DNA sequence: TGTGCCAGCAGGGAGGGGCCGGCCAAAAACATTCAGTACTTC.

This chain joins TRBV5-1 and TRBJ1-1, with D perhaps matching TRBD1 (5 bases). From germline, CDR1 is SGHRS and CDR2 YFSETQ. The V gene lost 4 bases and the J gene lost 4 bases, with 14 bases spanning the gap. The CDR3 contains 14 residues. CDR3 coding DNA: TGCGCCAGCAGCCTCAGGGAACGGATCACTGAAGCTTTCTTT. This encodes CASSLRERITEAFF.

V and J are TRBV10-1 and TRBJ2-7; D uncertain. V was pared by 4 bases and J by 0 bases, with 10 bases between. The CDR3 extends over 14 amino acids. The germline V gene has CDR1 WNHNN and CDR2 SYGVQD (reference sequence). The CDR3 loop is CASSGGGASYEQYF. The CDR3 DNA sequence: TGCGCCAGCAGTGGCGGCGGTGCCTCCTACGAGCAGTACTTC.

This chain joins TRBV6-6 and TRBJ2-7; 8 positions match TRBD2. Looked up from germline, CDR1 is MNHNY and CDR2 is SVGAGI (reference sequence). This CDR3 has 16 residues. The V and J ends lost 6 bases and 0 bases, in that order; junction bases with no gene match: 10. CDR3 coding DNA: TGTGCCAGCAGCCCCCTGGGACGGGAGGGCTCCTACGAGCAGTACTTC. Translated, it gives CASSPLGREGSYEQYF.

This clone showed up just once. The rearrangement links TRBV5-1 to TRBJ2-5; 10 bases match TRBD2. The DNA end is more similar to TRBJ2-7, so the J call may be wrong. Germline V gives CDR1 SGHRS, CDR2 YFSETQ. The CDR3 is made up of 16 amino acids. The CDR3 bases are TGCGCCAGCAGCTCAAGAGGGACTAGCGCATACTACGAGCAGTACTTC. It translates to CASSSRGTSAYYEQYF.